This paragraph covers one T cell receptor (beta chain) sequence. What it recognizes is unknown. This specimen belongs to a study of beta chain features in type 1 diabetes. Notes on the study in general: When VDJ junctions were examined, type 1 diabetes patients showed fewer insertions and more deletions. TCRB CDR3s were moderately but significantly shorter in Type 1 diabetes patients in all four CD4+ subsets. It was possible that PCR favored shorter templates, equally so in patients and controls. The study found that naive, central memory and Treg TCRB repertoires appeared more similar in patients than in healthy donors.

This CDR3 has 14 amino acids. V lost 1 base and J lost 5, with 9 bases in between. Germline CDR1 reads LGHNA; CDR2 reads YSLEER. Every bit of the isolated RNA underwent reverse transcription, so sequencing read expressed TCRB transcripts. Sequencing used immunoSEQ multiplex PCR; TCRdb keeps in-frame clones, though not all of them. There are roughly 160,000 clones in the sample; 6.5% to 10% occur only once, and approximately 0.54% lies in the top ten. Material: central memory CD4+ T cells from blood. The chain links TRBV4-3 to TRBJ1-5; possible D gene TRBD1, 5 bases. This clonotype was obtained from a woman aged 18-35 years with type 1 diabetes. In nucleotides, the CDR3 is TGCGCCAGCAGCCAAGTTGGGGGGGATCAGCCCCAGCATTTT. Amino acids: CASSQVGGDQPQHF.